This T cell receptor beta chain was recorded in a study of shared T cell receptors in the human thymus. This clone came up a few times. The CDR3 length is 13 residues. Germline V gene data show CDR1 as MNHEY and CDR2 as SMNVEV (reference sequence). Losses at the gene ends were 4 bases for V and 9 bases for J; bases not matched to a gene: 3. Repertoires were generated with immunoSEQ multiplex PCR, while TCRdb's copy carries only in-frame clones and drops some. Among approximately 730,000 clones, approximately 83% were seen once, and the ten largest hold roughly 0.01%. These data were also filed under a second study, of human thymus T cells. That study adds: Healthy Finnish infants undergoing corrective surgery for congenital heart defects were the donors. Resections from corrective heart surgery provided thymus tissue. Repertoires from thymus and blood appeared to show biased V and J gene usage. As related research reported, thymic repertoires overlapped highly among unrelated individuals.

The TCR comes from a girl under three years old with a congenital heart defect. The rearrangement links TRBV27 to TRBJ1-6; 7 bases are shared with TRBD1. The sample taken for sequencing was thymocytes. CDR3 residues: CASSSDRASPLHF. CDR3 bases: TGTGCCAGCAGTTCTGACAGGGCTTCACCCCTCCACTTT.